This T cell receptor (beta chain) was sequenced during a study of T cell clonality in common variable immunodeficiency. Profiled with immunoSEQ multiplex PCR; TCRdb holds only in-frame clones, not every one. The table lists tens of thousands of clones, with no singletons. The CDR3 contains 12 residues. The V gene's germline CDR1 is SGHRS and CDR2 YFSETQ. This clone was observed many times. The read terminates 3 residues before the CDR3 end, so the remaining end is supplied by the germline J gene. This receptor was obtained from a person between 18 and 75 years old in good health. The rearrangement links TRBV5-1 to TRBJ1-1; D is ambiguous. Material: peripheral blood mononuclear cells. The chain's CDR3 is CASSFRGKGAFF. The sequenced CDR3 bases are TGCGCCAGCAGCTTTCGCGGGAAGGGA.